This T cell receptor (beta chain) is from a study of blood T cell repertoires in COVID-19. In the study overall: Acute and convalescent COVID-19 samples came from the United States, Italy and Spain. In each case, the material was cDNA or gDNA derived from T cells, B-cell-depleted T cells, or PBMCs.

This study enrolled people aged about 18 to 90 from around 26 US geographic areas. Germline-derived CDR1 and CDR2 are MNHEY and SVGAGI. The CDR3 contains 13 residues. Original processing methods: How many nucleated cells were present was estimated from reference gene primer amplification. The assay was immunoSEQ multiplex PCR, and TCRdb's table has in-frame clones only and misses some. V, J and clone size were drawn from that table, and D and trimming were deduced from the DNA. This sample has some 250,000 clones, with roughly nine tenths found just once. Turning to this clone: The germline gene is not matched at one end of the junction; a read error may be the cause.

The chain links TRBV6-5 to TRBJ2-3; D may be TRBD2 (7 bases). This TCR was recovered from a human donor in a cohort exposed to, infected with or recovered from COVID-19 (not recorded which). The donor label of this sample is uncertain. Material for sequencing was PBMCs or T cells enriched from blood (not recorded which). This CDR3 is CARLGGAGDAQYF. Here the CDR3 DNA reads TGTGCCAGACTTGGGGGGGCCGGAGATGCGCAGTATTTT.